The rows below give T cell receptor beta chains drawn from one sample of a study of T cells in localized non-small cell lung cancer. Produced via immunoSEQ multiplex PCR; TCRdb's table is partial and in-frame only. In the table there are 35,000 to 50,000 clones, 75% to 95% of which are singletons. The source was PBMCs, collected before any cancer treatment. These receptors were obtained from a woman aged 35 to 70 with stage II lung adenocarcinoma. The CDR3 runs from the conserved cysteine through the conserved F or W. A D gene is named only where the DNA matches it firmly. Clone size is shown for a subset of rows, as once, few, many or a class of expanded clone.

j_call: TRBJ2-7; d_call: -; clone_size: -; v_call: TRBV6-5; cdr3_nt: TGTGCCAGCAGTTCAGTCAGGGGTCAGGGCGAGCAGTACTTC; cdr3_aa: CASSSVRGQGEQYF
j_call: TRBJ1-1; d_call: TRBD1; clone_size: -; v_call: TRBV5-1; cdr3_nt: TGCGCCAGCAGCTTGGACGATTTTTCAGGGGGCCCTGAAGCTTTCTTT; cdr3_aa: CASSLDDFSGGPEAFF
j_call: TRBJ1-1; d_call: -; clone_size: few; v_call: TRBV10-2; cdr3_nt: TGCGCCAGCAGTGAGGGACAGACCTCGTACACTGAAGCTTTCTTT; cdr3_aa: CASSEGQTSYTEAFF
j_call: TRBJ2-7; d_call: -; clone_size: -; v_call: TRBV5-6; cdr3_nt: TGTGCCAGCAGCTTGGGTTCGGGGCGGGAGTACTTC; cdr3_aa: CASSLGSGREYF
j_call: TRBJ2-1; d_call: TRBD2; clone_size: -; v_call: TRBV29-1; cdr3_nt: TGCAGCGTTTCCCACGGGACTAACCACAATGAGCAGTTCTTC; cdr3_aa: CSVSHGTNHNEQFF
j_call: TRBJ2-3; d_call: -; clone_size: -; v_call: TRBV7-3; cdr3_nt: TGTGCCAGCAGCCCGAACCCCTTTGAGGATACGCAGTATTTT; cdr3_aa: CASSPNPFEDTQYF
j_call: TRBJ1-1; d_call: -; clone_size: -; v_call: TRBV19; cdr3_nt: TGTGCCAGTAGTATTTACCCACCCCCGCGGGACACTGAAGCTTTCTTT; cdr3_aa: CASSIYPPPRDTEAFF
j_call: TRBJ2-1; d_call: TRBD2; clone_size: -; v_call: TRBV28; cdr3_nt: TGTGCCAGCAGTTTATTGGGGCGGGGGGGCCGAAATGAGCAGTTCTTC; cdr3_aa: CASSLLGRGGRNEQFF
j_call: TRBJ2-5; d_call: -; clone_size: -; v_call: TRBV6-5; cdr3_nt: TGTGCCAGCAGGCCCGGACTCGCGGCGGAGACCCAGTACTTC; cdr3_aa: CASRPGLAAETQYF
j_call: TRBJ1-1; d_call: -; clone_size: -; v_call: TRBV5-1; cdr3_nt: TGCGCCAGCACTATGACGGGGGGAACTGAAGCTTTCTTT; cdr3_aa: CASTMTGGTEAFF
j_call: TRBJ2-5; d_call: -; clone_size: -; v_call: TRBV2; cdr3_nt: TGTGCCAGCAGTGTGGGGACCCAGTACTTC; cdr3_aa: CASSVGTQYF
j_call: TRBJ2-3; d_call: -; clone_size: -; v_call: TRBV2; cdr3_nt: TGTGCCTCCTCTAAACAGTTTTCCACAGATACGCAGTATTTT; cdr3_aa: CASSKQFSTDTQYF
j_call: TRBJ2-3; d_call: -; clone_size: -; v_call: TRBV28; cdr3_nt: TGTGCCAGCAGTTTTGAAGGGGATCGAGATACGCAGTATTTT; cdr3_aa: CASSFEGDRDTQYF
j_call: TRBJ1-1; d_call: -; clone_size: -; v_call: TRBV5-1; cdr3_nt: TGCGCCAGCAGCCCTACGGGGAACACTGAAGCTTTCTTT; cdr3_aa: CASSPTGNTEAFF